The rows below give T cell receptor beta chains drawn from one sample of a study of Graves' ophthalmopathy and Graves' hyperthyroidism. Each CDR3 protein is one row after TCRdb ran MiXCR on the multiplex PCR reads. Counted here are about 340,000 distinct CDR3 sequences, around a sixth occurring once; the ten biggest clones make up 10% to 15%. The sample taken for sequencing was peripheral blood. The receptors here all came from an adult man with Graves' ophthalmopathy. Both conserved end residues are part of each CDR3. The order of the fields is D gene, clone size, J gene, V gene, CDR3 DNA, CDR3 protein. The D gene is left open where the match is weak. Clone size is not always given. Where it is, it says once, few, many or a class for expanded clones.

D: .
size: many
J: TRBJ1-5
V: TRBV5-1
DNA: TGCGCCAGCAGCGCAGACAGCCTCGGGGGGCCCCAGCATTTT
CDR3: CASSADSLGGPQHF

D: .
size: .
J: TRBJ2-2
V: TRBV11-2
DNA: TGTGCCAGCAAGCAGGGGACGAACACCGGGGAGCTGTTTTTT
CDR3: CASKQGTNTGELFF

D: TRBD2
size: many
J: TRBJ2-7
V: TRBV14
DNA: TGTGCCAGCAGCCAAGTAGCGGGGCGCTCCTACGAGCAGTACTTC
CDR3: CASSQVAGRSYEQYF

D: .
size: many
J: TRBJ2-7
V: TRBV20-1
DNA: TGCAGTGCTATGTTGGACAGCTCCTACGAGCAGTACTTC
CDR3: CSAMLDSSYEQYF

D: TRBD1
size: once
J: TRBJ1-5
V: TRBV6-2/TRBV6-3
DNA: TGTGCCAGCAGTGTGGACAGGAACAATCAGCCCCAGCATTTT
CDR3: CASSVDRNNQPQHF

D: .
size: many
J: TRBJ2-4
V: TRBV15
DNA: TGTGCCACCAGCAGAGATGAACCTAGGGCGATAGAAAACATTCAGTACTTC
CDR3: CATSRDEPRAIENIQYF

D: TRBD1
size: many
J: TRBJ1-1
V: TRBV5-1
DNA: TGCGCCAGCAGCTGGAGACAGGGAGGTGAAGCTTTCTTT
CDR3: CASSWRQGGEAFF

D: .
size: few
J: TRBJ2-5
V: TRBV4-2
DNA: TGTGCCAGCAGACAACGGGCCCAACGTCAGACACAGTACTTC
CDR3: CASRQRAQRQTQYF

D: .
size: many
J: TRBJ2-7
V: TRBV7-2
DNA: TGTGCCAGCAGCTTAGGGGTAGGGCTATACGAGCAGTACTTC
CDR3: CASSLGVGLYEQYF

D: TRBD2
size: .
J: TRBJ2-7
V: TRBV3-1
DNA: TGTGCCAGCAGGATAGCGGGAGGGCTCGAGCAGTACTTC
CDR3: CASRIAGGLEQYF

D: TRBD1
size: few
J: TRBJ1-5
V: TRBV18
DNA: TGTGCCAGCTCACTACAGGGGGCGAGCAATCAGCCCCAGCATTTT
CDR3: CASSLQGASNQPQHF

D: TRBD1
size: many
J: TRBJ2-7
V: TRBV7-9
DNA: TGTGCCAGCCTAGCTGGGACAGGGGTTACCTACGAGCAGTACTTC
CDR3: CASLAGTGVTYEQYF

D: .
size: .
J: TRBJ2-7
V: TRBV12-3/TRBV12-4
DNA: TGTGCCAGCAGTTTACCAGGCTCCGAGCAGTACTTC
CDR3: CASSLPGSEQYF

D: .
size: many
J: TRBJ1-3
V: TRBV20-1
DNA: TGCAGTGCTAGTTCCAGGGGAGTCGGAAACACCATATATTTT
CDR3: CSASSRGVGNTIYF

D: .
size: many
J: TRBJ2-7
V: TRBV11-2
DNA: TGTGCCAGCAAACGCTCCGGGCAGGGTATCTACGAGCAGTACTTC
CDR3: CASKRSGQGIYEQYF

D: .
size: many
J: TRBJ1-2
V: TRBV28
DNA: TGTGCCAGCAGTCGCCCGAGGGGCGCCTATGGCTACACCTTC
CDR3: CASSRPRGAYGYTF

D: .
size: many
J: TRBJ2-5
V: TRBV28
DNA: TGTGCCAGCAGTCCGTCTAGCGCACAAGAGACCCAGTACTTC
CDR3: CASSPSSAQETQYF

D: .
size: many
J: TRBJ2-7
V: TRBV6-1
DNA: TGTGCCAGCACACCCGGGACACCCCGTTCTGGGGAGCAGTACTTC
CDR3: CASTPGTPRSGEQYF